This T cell receptor (beta chain) was recovered during a study of identical twins (dated by TCRdb to 2016 to 2018). As for the study more broadly: TCR alpha and beta repertoires from monozygotic twins, unrelated adults of various ages and cord blood were deep-sequenced to test whether fetal clonotypes persist. Replicate twin experiments were performed at different times using different library preparation protocols to rule out contamination. General conclusions and limits of the study: In beta out-of-frame sequences, excess twin sharing was weaker, because having fewer shared sequences lowered the signal-to-noise ratio. Fewer insertions were carried by abundant cord blood beta clonotypes, a similar but weaker trend appeared in young adult naive repertoires, and no such trend appeared in memory repertoires. Zero-insertion analyses could be partly confounded by invariant T cells such as MAIT and iNKT, although diverse VJ usage argued against such confounding for most clonotypes. Compared with coincidental sharing between unrelated individuals, out-of-frame TCR alpha sequences shared between twins had an excess of sequences with low generation probability. Conclusions relied on cross-sectional statistical analysis, since the same donors could not be followed over many years. Out-of-frame TCR alpha sharing in monozygotic twins was systematically underestimated by recombination models, whereas sharing between unrelated individuals was in agreement with the recombination models.

This clonotype has ten or more counts. Its antigen is not yet known. Per-base quality was not reported, and no clone a single base away is much larger than it. Every donor was a healthy Caucasian. The twin cohort comprised three pairs of female monozygotic twins, all aged about 18 to 29 years. Miltenyi CD45RO+ enrichment and human naive T-cell isolation kits were used to isolate memory (CD45RO+) and naive T cells from PBMC. The library came from 5' RACE. TCRdb shows the sequencer as Illumina HiSeq 2000. A universal primer binding site was added through template switching, and the final cDNA carried a unique molecular identifier so that TCR cDNA molecules could be counted accurately. First-strand cDNA for TCR alpha and beta chains was synthesized from specific primers in the conserved constant-segment region. To control for contamination, each cDNA library was double barcoded with a SMART-Mk sample barcode plus Illumina barcodes. Two successive PCR steps introduced TruSeq adapter sequences along with Illumina sample barcodes. The Illumina HiSeq platform was used with custom primers to sequence TCR alpha and beta cDNA libraries. Concerning the study's data processing: MiGEC was used to process raw reads and extract unique molecular identifiers, and MiXCR was used to find CDR3 positions. Recombination models were inferred per individual with the repgenHMM and IGoR tools using an EM algorithm. Shared clonotypes were analyzed with the tcR package in R, and sharing was normalized by the product of cloneset sizes. To study raw recombination free of thymic and clonal selection effects, out-of-frame nonproductive sequences were analyzed. The public reads were reanalyzed by TCRdb: fastp trimming at Q25, MiXCR alignment, in-frame beta chains only. Records with the same CDR3 protein are collapsed into one entry carrying the most frequent genes and DNA. TCRdb, rather than the study authors, made the V and J calls. Across this sample there are nearly 250,000 distinct CDR3 sequences, with about 7.3% seen only once. In total, the top ten clones hold about 3.6% of the sample.

V gives up 7 bases and J gives up 2 bases, and the segment between their germline ends measures 18 bases. From cysteine to phenylalanine, the CDR3 is 15 amino acids long. Just the 45-base CDR3 DNA is kept, in frame starting at base 1. The CDR1 and CDR2 encoded by the germline V gene are MNHNS and SASEGT. This same sample was also part of a study on yellow fever vaccine responses in identical twins. From the second report: According to the authors, the vaccine-induced T cell response in identical twins seemed to be partly convergent and partly specific to each individual. Focusing on identical twins, the study followed the T cell clones that responded to the vaccine, and did so with precision.

The chain was built from TRBV6-1 and TRBJ2-7; the D gene could be either TRBD1 or TRBD2, each agreeing at 5 bases. The sequencing input was memory (CD45RO+) T cells sorted from blood. The cell subset or site label here, explained by the study, means: CD45RO+ enriched T cells. The clonotype was recovered from a woman under 30 in good health. In nucleotide form, the sequence is TGTGCCAGCATCTACCGGGACGGAGGAGCCTACGAGCAGTACTTC. Its translation is CASIYRDGGAYEQYF.